Listed here are 7 T cell receptor beta chains from one sample, sequenced in a study of blood T cell repertoires in COVID-19. TCRdb keeps only in-frame clones here, not all; method: immunoSEQ multiplex PCR. The sample holds about 260,000 clones, approximately 86% seen once. The sequencing sample was made of peripheral blood. These receptor sequences come from a man between 25 and 39 years old with active or convalescent COVID-19.

The chain couples TRBV24-1 to TRBJ2-7; 12 bases agree with TRBD1. V was clipped by 9 bases and J by 6 bases; unmatched bases: 5. The CDR3 spans 13 residues. The germline V gene encodes CDR1 KGHDR and CDR2 SFDVKD. The CDR3 reads CATEGQGASEQYF. CDR3 DNA sequence: TGTGCCACCGAGGGACAGGGGGCGTCCGAGCAGTACTTC.

Points on this clone: Compared with germline, one end of the junction differs, possibly owing to a read error. CDR3 region: CSASGNTGELFF. DNA for the CDR3: TGCAGCGCAAGCGGGAACACCGGTGAGCTGTTTTTT. The V gene is TRBV29-1, the J gene TRBJ2-2; 7 nucleotides agree with TRBD2. The CDR3 consists of 12 residues. Germline loops: CDR1 SQVTM, CDR2 ANQGSEA.

The CDR3 reads CATSDFSADTQYF. CDR3 bases: TGTGCCACCAGTGATTTTAGCGCAGATACGCAGTATTTT. The chain uses TRBV24-1 and TRBJ2-3; perhaps TRBD2 as D (5 bases). V was cut by 1 base and J by 4 bases, with 5 bases left in between. Looked up from germline, CDR1 is KGHDR and CDR2 is SFDVKD. The length of the CDR3 is 13 residues.

This clone has just one count. The chain is built from TRBV5-1 and TRBJ2-6; D gene ambiguous. Germline-derived CDR1 and CDR2 are SGHRS and YFSETQ. V was clipped by 4 bases and J by 0 bases, with 26 bases between them. This CDR3 spans 21 amino acids. CDR3 nucleotide sequence: TGCGCCAGCAGCCTAATGGCGGAGCTGCGAGACTTCCTCTCTGGGGCCAACGTCCTGACTTTC. Residues: CASSLMAELRDFLSGANVLTF.

V is TRBV27 and J is TRBJ2-7; 7 bases align to TRBD1. J lost 2 bases, V lost 1 base, and 8 bases had no gene match. The germline CDR1 and CDR2 sequences are MNHEY and SMNVEV (reference sequence). The CDR3 consists of 16 residues. The CDR3 bases are TGTGCCAGCAGTTTATTTCCCGGGACAGCGCCCTACGAGCAGTACTTC. It translates to CASSLFPGTAPYEQYF.

The rearrangement uses TRBV5-1 and TRBJ1-4; 8 bases agree with TRBD1. The CDR3 has 16 amino acids. Germline values: CDR1 SGHRS, CDR2 YFSETQ. Germline trimming cut 1 base from V and 8 bases from J; bases unmatched to any gene: 10. The DNA for the CDR3 is TGCGCCAGCAGCTTGCGCGGACAGGGAGAAGGGGAAAAACTGTTTTTT. It encodes CASSLRGQGEGEKLFF. Looking up the rest from reference TRBV5-1 and TRBJ1-4 gives the full variable domain: KAGVTQTPRYLIKTRGQQVTLSCSPISGHRSVSWYQQTPGQGLQFLFEYFSETQRNKGNFPGRFSGRQFSNSRSEMNVSTLELGDSALYLCASSLRGQGEGEKLFFGSGTQLSVL.

This chain links TRBV7-2 with TRBJ2-1; 7 nucleotides agree with TRBD1. Germline V gene lookup returns CDR1 SGHTA and CDR2 FQGNSA. The junction had 11 bases not matched to a gene; V was cut back by 5 bases and J by 10 bases. This CDR3 is built from 14 residues. CDR3 sequence: CASSGSTGDREQFF. In DNA form, the CDR3 reads TGTGCCAGCAGCGGATCTACAGGGGATAGGGAGCAGTTCTTC.